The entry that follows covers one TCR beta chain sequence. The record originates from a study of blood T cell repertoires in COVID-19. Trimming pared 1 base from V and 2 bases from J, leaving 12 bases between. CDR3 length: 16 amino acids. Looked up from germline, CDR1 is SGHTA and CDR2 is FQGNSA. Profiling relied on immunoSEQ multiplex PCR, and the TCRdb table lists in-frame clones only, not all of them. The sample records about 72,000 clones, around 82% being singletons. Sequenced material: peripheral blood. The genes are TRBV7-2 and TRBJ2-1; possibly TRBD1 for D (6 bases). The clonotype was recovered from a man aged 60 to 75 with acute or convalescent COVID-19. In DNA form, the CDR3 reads TGTGCCAGCAGCTTAGTCGGACAGACTCCCTACAATGAGCAGTTCTTC. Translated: CASSLVGQTPYNEQFF.